This TCR beta chain was recorded in a study of blood T cell repertoires in COVID-19. Overall study context: Material from acute and convalescent COVID-19 was sourced from the United States, Italy and Spain.

The data were produced by immunoSEQ multiplex PCR, yet TCRdb's version contains in-frame clones alone and is incomplete. Here the sample spans about 76,000 clones, approximately 88% being singletons. V lost 7 bases to trimming and J lost 9 bases; unmatched junction nucleotides: 11. Per the germline V gene, CDR1 is MNHEY and CDR2 is SVGAGI. There are 15 residues in the CDR3. This TCR was recovered from a man in his forties or fifties with active COVID-19. The sequenced sample consisted of peripheral blood. V and J are TRBV6-5 and TRBJ1-6, with TRBD1 identical over 8 bases. For the CDR3, the DNA is TGTGCCAGCAACCCTCAGGGGGCCGGGGCTTCACCCCTCCACTTT. This gives the protein CASNPQGAGASPLHF.